The 27 T cell receptor beta chains given below trace back to one sample, sequenced in a study of cytomegalovirus exposure and HLA in healthy donors. Data came from immunoSEQ multiplex PCR; TCRdb stores just in-frame clones and leaves some out. Found here are approximately 140,000 clones, approximately 86% of them singletons; the top ten hold less than 9%. Specimen: PBMCs. Receptor source: a young man in good health and CMV-seropositive.

This clone appeared a single time. Written as DNA, the CDR3 is TGTGCCAGCAGTTCTCCAGACCAAGAGACCCAGTACTTC. It translates to CASSSPDQETQYF. This chain links TRBV27 with TRBJ2-5, with D unresolved. Deletions cut 4 bases from V and 0 bases from J, with 6 bases between. The CDR3 is 13 residues long. The germline V gene has CDR1 MNHEY and CDR2 SMNVEV (reference sequence).

V is TRBV28 and J is TRBJ2-7; TRBD2 is a possible D gene (5 bases). The CDR3 contains 15 residues. Germline-derived CDR1 and CDR2 are MDHEN and SYDVKM. Trimming took off 7 bases at V and 0 bases at J, with 16 bases between the two ends. The CDR3 nucleotides are TGTGCCAGCAACCCGAACGGACGGGACTCCTACGAGCAGTACTTC. This translates into CASNPNGRDSYEQYF. The variable domain in full, completed from reference TRBV28 and TRBJ2-7, reads DVKVTQSSRYLVKRTGEKVFLECVQDMDHENMFWYRQDPGLGLRLIYFSYDVKMKEKGDIPEGYSVSREKKERFSLILESASTNQTSMYLCASNPNGRDSYEQYFGPGTRLTVT.

This chain links TRBV5-6 with TRBJ2-4, with TRBD1 matching 7 bases. The CDR3 consists of 17 residues. Germline CDR1 and CDR2: SGHDT and YYEEEE. V lost 1 base and J lost 1; bases outside the gene matches: 8. The CDR3 nucleotides are TGTGCCAGCAGCTTGATTAGGTCGGACAGGGCCAAAAACATTCAGTACTTC. Translating it yields CASSLIRSDRAKNIQYF.

V gene TRBV30 combines with J gene TRBJ2-7; the match to TRBD1 covers 7 bases. The CDR3 loop spans 17 amino acids. Germline trimming cut 8 bases from V and 7 bases from J; bases unmatched to any gene: 26. CDR1 and CDR2 from the germline V gene are GTSNPN and SVGIG (reference sequence). The CDR3 sequence is CASKEAWNRGPQWEQYF. Written as DNA, the CDR3 is TGTGCCAGCAAGGAGGCCTGGAACAGGGGACCTCAATGGGAGCAGTACTTC.

This chain links TRBV30 with TRBJ1-1, with 7 bases identical to TRBD1. J was trimmed by 0 bases and V by 1 base; bases with no gene match: 5. This CDR3 is built from 15 residues. The germline gives CDR1 GTSNPN, CDR2 SVGIG (reference sequence). DNA of the CDR3: TGTGCCTGGAGTGGAATCGGGACAGTGAACACTGAAGCTTTCTTT. Protein product: CAWSGIGTVNTEAFF.

The chain recombines TRBV5-6 with TRBJ2-5; D remains ambiguous. Per the germline V gene, CDR1 is SGHDT and CDR2 is YYEEEE. Trimming pared 4 bases from V and 2 bases from J, leaving 18 bases between. The CDR3 runs to 16 residues. The CDR3 region has the DNA TGTGCCAGCAGCCAACCATGGCGCGGCAGACAAGAGACCCAGTACTTC. It encodes CASSQPWRGRQETQYF. Supplemented by reference TRBV5-6 and TRBJ2-5, the full variable domain reads DAGVTQSPTHLIKTRGQQVTLRCSPKSGHDTVSWYQQALGQGPQFIFQYYEEEERQRGNFPDRFSGHQFPNYSSELNVNALLLGDSALYLCASSQPWRGRQETQYFGPGTRLLVL.

The V call is TRBV5-6, the J call TRBJ2-7, with 8 bases that match TRBD1. This CDR3 contains 14 residues. V gave up 4 bases and J gave up 3 bases; unmatched junction bases: 6. CDR1 and CDR2 (germline): SGHDT, YYEEEE. CDR3 in amino acids: CASSRRQGSYEQYF. DNA of the CDR3: TGTGCCAGCAGCAGGAGACAGGGGAGCTACGAGCAGTACTTC. Variable domain in full (rest from reference TRBV5-6 and TRBJ2-7): DAGVTQSPTHLIKTRGQQVTLRCSPKSGHDTVSWYQQALGQGPQFIFQYYEEEERQRGNFPDRFSGHQFPNYSSELNVNALLLGDSALYLCASSRRQGSYEQYFGPGTRLTVT.

The gene calls are TRBV5-6 and TRBJ1-6, with 12 bases that match TRBD1. This CDR3 contains 18 residues. V gave up 3 bases and J gave up 1 base; unmatched junction bases: 5. Per the germline V gene, CDR1 is SGHDT and CDR2 is YYEEEE. CDR3 sequence reads: CASSWGTGGWSYNSPLHF. DNA of the CDR3: TGTGCCAGCAGCTGGGGGACAGGGGGCTGGTCCTATAATTCACCCCTCCACTTT.

The count of this clone is one. This chain connects TRBV29-1 to TRBJ1-5, with 7 bases fitting TRBD1. Germline V CDR1 and CDR2: SQVTM, ANQGSEA. This CDR3 comprises 13 residues. The junction had 13 bases not matched to a gene; V was cut back by 8 bases and J by 9 bases. CDR3 loop: CSQRQVPGGPQHF. The CDR3 DNA reads TGCAGCCAACGACAGGTTCCAGGGGGGCCCCAGCATTTT.

The chain carries TRBV30 and TRBJ1-1; D is possibly TRBD1 (5 bases). V was pared by 1 base and J by 3 bases, with 15 bases between. The CDR3 contains 15 residues. Germline assignment: CDR1 GTSNPN and CDR2 SVGIG (reference sequence). CDR3 nucleotide sequence: TGTGCCTGGAGTGCGCCGGTAACGGGGGACACTGAAGCTTTCTTT. It specifies CAWSAPVTGDTEAFF.

J is TRBJ2-3 and V is TRBV5-1; 8 bases map to TRBD1. The CDR3 extends over 14 amino acids. The V gene's germline CDR1 is SGHRS and CDR2 YFSETQ. V lost 7 bases and J lost 4; bases outside the gene matches: 8. The CDR3 nucleotides read TGCGCCAGCGAAAAGGGGACAGGCGCAGATACGCAGTATTTT. Amino acids: CASEKGTGADTQYF.

The chain is built from TRBV7-8 and TRBJ1-5; TRBD1 agrees at 7 bases. Germline-derived CDR1 and CDR2 are SGHVS and FQNEAQ. The ends lost 3 bases at V and 6 bases at J; junction bases unmatched: 8. The CDR3 covers 15 residues. CDR3 sequence: CASSFGTGAGQPQHF. For the CDR3, the DNA is TGTGCCAGCAGCTTTGGTACAGGGGCGGGTCAGCCCCAGCATTTT. Using reference TRBV7-8 and TRBJ1-5 for the parts outside the CDR3, the full variable domain is GAGVSQSPRYKVAKRGQDVALRCDPISGHVSLFWYQQALGQGPEFLTYFQNEAQLDKSGLPSDRFFAERPEGSVSTLKIQRTQQEDSAVYLCASSFGTGAGQPQHFGDGTRLSIL.

This chain links TRBV13 with TRBJ2-7, with D maybe TRBD1 (6 bases). The CDR3 sequence is 15 residues long. CDR1 is PRHDT and CDR2 is FYEKMQ in the germline V gene (reference sequence). V gave up 1 base and J gave up 3 bases, with 13 bases separating them. CDR3 protein: CASSLVQGRDYEQYF. The CDR3 DNA reads TGTGCCAGCAGCTTAGTACAGGGAAGGGACTACGAGCAGTACTTC.

The count of this clone is one. V and J are TRBV5-4 and TRBJ1-5, with 7 nucleotides matching TRBD1. The CDR3 runs to 15 residues. Germline CDR1 is SGHNT and CDR2 is YYREEE (reference sequence). With 5 bases clipped from V and 5 bases from J, the junction kept 10 bases outside the gene matches. This CDR3 is CASRPRAGQDQPQHF. The CDR3 DNA sequence: TGTGCCAGCAGACCCCGGGCAGGACAGGATCAGCCCCAGCATTTT.

V gene TRBV5-1 combines with J gene TRBJ2-3; 11 bases are shared with TRBD2. Per germline, CDR1 SGHRS and CDR2 YFSETQ. CDR3 length equals 17 residues. J gave up 2 bases and V 1 base, and 6 bases lay outside the gene matches. Written as DNA, the CDR3 is TGCGCCAGCAGCTTGCCTAGCGGGAGGTCTGACACAGATACGCAGTATTTT. Protein product: CASSLPSGRSDTDTQYF.

The V and J genes are TRBV7-2 and TRBJ2-1, with 10 bases lining up with TRBD2. Germline lookup yields CDR1 SGHTA and CDR2 FQGNSA. The junction had 1 base not matched to a gene; V was cut back by 2 bases and J by 0 bases. CDR3 length equals 16 residues. CDR3 sequence: CASSLSGGGSYNEQFF. The CDR3 DNA reads as TGTGCCAGCAGCTTAAGCGGGGGGGGCTCCTACAATGAGCAGTTCTTC.

The rearrangement links TRBV5-1 to TRBJ2-2, with unresolved D. CDR1 is SGHRS, CDR2 YFSETQ, per germline. The ends were cut back, 4 bases at V and 3 bases at J, with 7 bases in the middle. The CDR3 loop spans 13 amino acids. In DNA, the CDR3 is TGCGCCAGCAGCCGACAAGACACCGGGGAGCTGTTTTTT. Its translation is CASSRQDTGELFF.

This clone was counted once. V is TRBV2 and J is TRBJ1-5; no firm D call. The CDR3 loop spans 14 amino acids. Trimming shortened V by 3 bases and J by 0 bases, and 6 bases separated the two germline ends. Per germline, CDR1 SNHLY and CDR2 FYNNEI. CDR3 loop: CASSDGDSNQPQHF. The CDR3 DNA reads as TGTGCCAGCAGTGACGGAGATAGCAATCAGCCCCAGCATTTT.

This clone was picked up a small number of times. The gene calls are TRBV19 and TRBJ2-7; TRBD1 aligns across 8 bases. CDR1 is LNHDA, CDR2 SQIVND, per germline (reference sequence). The CDR3 runs to 16 residues. Trimming at V came to 5 bases and at J to 2 bases, leaving 11 bases not matched to a gene. CDR3 in amino acids: CASSDPAGTGAYEQYF. DNA for the CDR3: TGTGCCAGTAGTGATCCAGCCGGGACAGGAGCCTACGAGCAGTACTTC.

This clone was detected a few times. V is TRBV10-3 and J is TRBJ2-1; TRBD2 matches 8 bases. CDR1 and CDR2 from the germline V gene are ENHRY and SYGVKD. Trimming cost V 4 bases and J 0 bases; bases outside gene matches: 2. This CDR3 comprises 15 residues. CDR3 sequence (DNA): TGTGCCATCAGTGGCGGGGGGAGCTCCTACAATGAGCAGTTCTTC. Protein product: CAISGGGSSYNEQFF.

This clone showed up just once. This chain connects TRBV30 to TRBJ1-1; D is possibly TRBD1 (5 bases). The CDR3 spans 11 residues. CDR1 GTSNPN and CDR2 SVGIG come from the germline V gene (reference sequence). The V end was cut by 4 bases, the J end by 6 bases, with 9 bases between. The DNA of the CDR3 is TGTGCCTGGACGTTAGGGGCTGAAGCTTTCTTT. Encoded protein: CAWTLGAEAFF.

The rearrangement links TRBV30 to TRBJ1-5; D is unresolved. CDR1 is GTSNPN, CDR2 SVGIG, per germline (reference sequence). The CDR3 contains 13 residues. The ends were cut back, 2 bases at V and 9 bases at J, with 14 bases in the middle. The CDR3 sequence is CAWSSDGIRPQHF. The CDR3 DNA reads as TGTGCCTGGAGTTCCGACGGGATCCGGCCCCAGCATTTT.

J is TRBJ2-7 and V is TRBV5-1; the match to TRBD1 covers 9 bases. The CDR3 has 14 amino acids. CDR1 and CDR2 (germline): SGHRS, YFSETQ. The ends lost 1 base at V and 5 bases at J; junction bases unmatched: 4. Written as DNA, the CDR3 is TGCGCCAGCAGCTTGATGGGACAGGGCGACGAGCAGTACTTC. It is translated as CASSLMGQGDEQYF. The complete variable domain, with remaining parts taken from reference TRBV5-1 and TRBJ2-7, reads KAGVTQTPRYLIKTRGQQVTLSCSPISGHRSVSWYQQTPGQGLQFLFEYFSETQRNKGNFPGRFSGRQFSNSRSEMNVSTLELGDSALYLCASSLMGQGDEQYFGPGTRLTVT.

This clone was observed a single time. The chain uses TRBV11-2 and TRBJ1-2; D call uncertain. Trimming removed 0 bases from V and 8 bases from J, with 13 bases in between. Germline CDR1 SGHAT, CDR2 FQNNGV. The CDR3 is 14 amino acids. The CDR3: CASSLDSGSGGYTF. Here the CDR3 DNA reads TGTGCCAGCAGCTTAGATTCGGGCTCGGGGGGCTACACCTTC. Supplemented by reference TRBV11-2 and TRBJ1-2, the full variable domain reads EAGVAQSPRYKIIEKRQSVAFWCNPISGHATLYWYQQILGQGPKLLIQFQNNGVVDDSQLPKDRFSAERLKGVDSTLKIQPAKLEDSAVYLCASSLDSGSGGYTFGSGTRLTVV.

This clone has just a few counts. The chain joins TRBV6-1 to TRBJ2-7, with TRBD1 matching over 8 bases. V was clipped by 4 bases and J by 6 bases; unmatched bases: 20. The V gene's germline CDR1 is MNHNS and CDR2 SASEGT. The CDR3 extends over 18 amino acids. The CDR3: CASSAAHKTIRGQGEQYF. The CDR3 bases are TGTGCCAGCAGTGCGGCCCACAAAACCATCAGGGGGCAAGGCGAGCAGTACTTC.

The V and J genes are TRBV5-1 and TRBJ1-2, with 7 nucleotides matching TRBD1. Germline assignment: CDR1 SGHRS and CDR2 YFSETQ. CDR3 length: 14 amino acids. Trimming took 2 bases from V and 4 from J; bases not matched to a gene: 5. Here the CDR3 DNA reads TGCGCCAGCAGCTTTACGGGACAGTTCTATGGCTACACCTTC. Translation: CASSFTGQFYGYTF. Based on the CDR3 plus reference TRBV5-1 and TRBJ1-2, the full variable domain is KAGVTQTPRYLIKTRGQQVTLSCSPISGHRSVSWYQQTPGQGLQFLFEYFSETQRNKGNFPGRFSGRQFSNSRSEMNVSTLELGDSALYLCASSFTGQFYGYTFGSGTRLTVV.

This clone was seen many times. The rearrangement links TRBV7-9 to TRBJ2-3; 9 bases are a match to TRBD1. The CDR3 is 15 amino acids. Per the germline V gene, CDR1 is SEHNR and CDR2 is FQNEAQ (reference sequence). The trim removed 1 base at V and 3 bases at J, leaving 2 bases unmatched. This chain's CDR3 is CASSLGTGETDTQYF. The CDR3 DNA reads as TGTGCCAGCAGCTTAGGGACAGGGGAAACAGATACGCAGTATTTT.